The 15 T cell receptor beta chains listed next were all sequenced from one sample in a study of patients and donors after allogeneic stem cell transplantation. TCRdb itself ran the RT-PCR reads through MiXCR, one entry per CDR3 protein. This sample has around 150,000 distinct CDR3 sequences, with over 30% found just once. The sequenced sample consisted of blood, either unsorted or a sorted T cell fraction (not recorded which). These receptors were taken from a human donor who was either an allogeneic HSCT recipient or a stem cell or donor lymphocyte infusion donor (not recorded which). It is not recorded whose cells these are; they may come from a transplant donor.

The chain links TRBV11-2 to TRBJ2-1; either TRBD1 or TRBD2 may fit D (5 bases each). The V end was cut by 8 bases, the J end by 4 bases, with 18 bases between. Germline V gives CDR1 SGHAT, CDR2 FQNNGV. The CDR3 is made up of 15 amino acids. The CDR3 nucleotides are TGTGCCAGCGGTGGGGGAGAAATACCTTACAATGAGCAGTTCTTC. Its protein is CASGGGEIPYNEQFF. The entire variable domain, with the rest obtained from reference TRBV11-2 and TRBJ2-1, is as follows: EAGVAQSPRYKIIEKRQSVAFWCNPISGHATLYWYQQILGQGPKLLIQFQNNGVVDDSQLPKDRFSAERLKGVDSTLKIQPAKLEDSAVYLCASGGGEIPYNEQFFGPGTRLTVL.

The gene calls are TRBV28 and TRBJ2-3, with D uncertain. CDR1 is MDHEN and CDR2 is SYDVKM in the germline V gene. The CDR3 is 19 residues long. The ends were cut back, 2 bases at V and 1 base at J, with 22 bases in the middle. The CDR3 reads CASSLRRRAGSPGTDTQYF. CDR3 sequence (DNA): TGTGCCAGCAGTTTAAGGCGTAGGGCCGGCTCTCCTGGCACAGATACGCAGTATTTT. The full variable domain, completed using reference TRBV28 and TRBJ2-3, is DVKVTQSSRYLVKRTGEKVFLECVQDMDHENMFWYRQDPGLGLRLIYFSYDVKMKEKGDIPEGYSVSREKKERFSLILESASTNQTSMYLCASSLRRRAGSPGTDTQYFGPGTRLTVL.

The genes are TRBV12-3 or TRBV12-4 and TRBJ1-6, with D possibly matching TRBD1 (5 bases). The CDR3 is 16 residues long. With 3 bases removed from V and 1 base from J, the gap between germline ends came to 10 bases. This chain's CDR3 is CASSLGVTSYNSPLHF. CDR3 sequence (DNA): TGTGCCAGCAGTTTGGGGGTAACATCCTATAATTCACCCCTCCACTTT.

With respect to this clonotype: Compared with germline, one end of the junction differs, possibly owing to a read error. CDR3 coding DNA: TGTGCCAGCAGCGTAGGAGGCCTCTCTGAGGCCAACGTCCTGACTTTC. Its translation is CASSVGGLSEANVLTF. The V and J genes are TRBV9 and TRBJ2-6; D is ambiguous. CDR1 is SGDLS and CDR2 is YYNGEE in the germline V gene. The CDR3 has 16 residues.

This clonotype has a handful of counts. The chain uses TRBV12-3 or TRBV12-4 and TRBJ1-1, with D tentatively TRBD1 (5 bases). V lost 8 bases and J 1 base, leaving 17 bases between the germline ends. The CDR3 is 15 amino acids. The CDR3 sequence: CASSKAGTENTEAFF. The CDR3 nucleotides read TGTGCCAGCTCAAAGGCAGGGACGGAGAACACTGAAGCTTTCTTT.

The J gene is TRBJ1-2, the V gene TRBV28, with 8 nucleotides matching TRBD1. Trimming at V came to 6 bases and at J to 11 bases, leaving 5 bases not matched to a gene. This CDR3 is 11 amino acids long. The germline gives CDR1 MDHEN, CDR2 SYDVKM. In DNA form, the CDR3 reads TGTGCCAGCAGGGGGACAGGCGGTTACACCTTC. It encodes CASRGTGGYTF.

This clonotype was recorded at least ten times. The chain links TRBV28 to TRBJ1-5; D is unresolved. The CDR3 length is 12 residues. The germline V gene encodes CDR1 MDHEN and CDR2 SYDVKM. V lost 7 bases, J lost 4 bases, and 8 bases lay in between. The CDR3 DNA follows: TGTGCCAGCACCGGATCGAATCAGCCCCAGCATTTT. Encoded protein: CASTGSNQPQHF.

This clonotype occurred a few times. J is TRBJ1-1 and V is TRBV5-1; D gene uncertain. From germline, CDR1 is SGHRS and CDR2 YFSETQ. This CDR3 has 13 residues. V gave up 1 base and J gave up 11 bases, with 15 bases separating them. The CDR3 is CASSLKPDSDAFF. Here the CDR3 DNA reads TGCGCCAGCAGCTTGAAGCCGGACTCCGACGCTTTCTTT.

The chain is built from TRBV5-1 and TRBJ1-6, with 7 positions matching TRBD1. Per germline, CDR1 SGHRS and CDR2 YFSETQ. This CDR3 region has 14 residues. J was trimmed by 5 bases and V by 4 bases; bases with no gene match: 3. The CDR3 DNA reads as TGCGCCAGCAGCACTGGACAGGATAATTCACCCCTCCACTTT. This gives the protein CASSTGQDNSPLHF.

This chain connects TRBV6-6 to TRBJ2-2; 7 positions match TRBD1. From germline, CDR1 is MNHNY and CDR2 SVGAGI (reference sequence). J was trimmed by 4 bases and V by 6 bases; bases with no gene match: 5. The CDR3 is 14 residues long. In DNA form, the CDR3 reads TGTGCCAGCAGCCGAACAGGGGCCACCGGGGAGCTGTTTTTT. It is translated as CASSRTGATGELFF.

The chain uses TRBV12-3 or TRBV12-4 and TRBJ1-5, with a tentative D call TRBD1 (5 bases). V gave up 4 bases and J gave up 5 bases, with 21 bases separating them. This CDR3 region has 17 residues. CDR3 DNA: TGTGCCAGCAGTTCAGTCGCCACAGGCCCCTGGGATCAGCCCCAGCATTTT. Its translation is CASSSVATGPWDQPQHF.

The J gene is TRBJ2-1, the V gene TRBV20-1; TRBD2 matches at 9 bases. Germline CDR1 is DFQATT and CDR2 is SNEGSKA (reference sequence). After removal of 1 base from V and 4 bases from J, the junction contained 5 bases not matched to a gene. This CDR3 is built from 15 residues. The CDR3 loop is CSARVGTSPYNEQFF. CDR3 coding DNA: TGCAGTGCTAGAGTCGGGACTAGCCCATACAATGAGCAGTTCTTC.

The V and J genes are TRBV28 and TRBJ1-5; TRBD1 is a possible D gene (5 bases). Trimming shortened V by 3 bases and J by 7 bases, and 28 bases separated the two germline ends. The germline V gene has CDR1 MDHEN and CDR2 SYDVKM. The CDR3 is made up of 19 amino acids. The CDR3 coding sequence is TGTGCCAGCAGTTTTTTGGGTGGTTTAGGACTAGGGGTACACCAGCCCCAGCATTTT. Encoded protein: CASSFLGGLGLGVHQPQHF.

This clonotype was counted a few times. The J gene is TRBJ1-1, the V gene TRBV7-2; 8 nucleotides agree with TRBD1. This CDR3 has 15 residues. CDR1 SGHTA and CDR2 FQGNSA come from the germline V gene. V was pared by 1 base and J by 6 bases, with 7 bases of the junction left unmatched. The CDR3 spells CASSLDGQGTAEAFF. In DNA form, the CDR3 reads TGTGCCAGCAGCTTAGACGGACAGGGAACGGCTGAAGCTTTCTTT.

The V call is TRBV20-1, the J call TRBJ2-7; D gene ambiguous. V lost 6 bases and J 3 bases, leaving 9 bases between the germline ends. This CDR3 has 11 residues. Germline loops: CDR1 DFQATT, CDR2 SNEGSKA (reference sequence). The CDR3 DNA is TGCAGTGCGCTACTCGGCTACGAGCAGTACGTC. This translates into CSALLGYEQYV.